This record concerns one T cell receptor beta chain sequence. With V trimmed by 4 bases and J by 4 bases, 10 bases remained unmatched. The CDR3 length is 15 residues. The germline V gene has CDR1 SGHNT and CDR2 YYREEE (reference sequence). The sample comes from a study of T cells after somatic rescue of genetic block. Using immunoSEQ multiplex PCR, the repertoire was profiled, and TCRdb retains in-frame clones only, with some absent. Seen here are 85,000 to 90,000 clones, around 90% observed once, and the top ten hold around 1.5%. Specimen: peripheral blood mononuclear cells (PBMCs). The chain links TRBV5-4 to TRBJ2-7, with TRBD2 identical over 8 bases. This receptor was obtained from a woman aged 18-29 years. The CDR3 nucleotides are TGTGCCAGCAGCCCCTTGGCGGGAGGCGGGTACGAGCAGTACTTC. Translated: CASSPLAGGGYEQYF.